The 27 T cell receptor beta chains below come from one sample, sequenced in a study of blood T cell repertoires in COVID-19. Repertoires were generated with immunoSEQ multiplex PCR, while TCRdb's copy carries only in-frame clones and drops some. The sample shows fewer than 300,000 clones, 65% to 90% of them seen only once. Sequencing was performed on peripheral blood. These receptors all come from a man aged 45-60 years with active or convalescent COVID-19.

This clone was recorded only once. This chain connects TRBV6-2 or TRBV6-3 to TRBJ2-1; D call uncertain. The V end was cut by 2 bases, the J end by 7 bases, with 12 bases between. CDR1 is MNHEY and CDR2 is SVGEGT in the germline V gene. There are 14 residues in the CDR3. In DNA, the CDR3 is TGTGCCAGCAGTTACGGGCTTTTAGTAAATGAGCAGTTCTTC. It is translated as CASSYGLLVNEQFF.

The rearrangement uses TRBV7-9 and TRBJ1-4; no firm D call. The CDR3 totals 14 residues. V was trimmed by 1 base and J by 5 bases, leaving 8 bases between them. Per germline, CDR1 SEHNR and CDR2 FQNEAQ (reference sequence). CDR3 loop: CASSLGAANEKLFF. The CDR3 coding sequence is TGTGCCAGCAGCTTAGGGGCAGCAAATGAAAAACTGTTTTTT.

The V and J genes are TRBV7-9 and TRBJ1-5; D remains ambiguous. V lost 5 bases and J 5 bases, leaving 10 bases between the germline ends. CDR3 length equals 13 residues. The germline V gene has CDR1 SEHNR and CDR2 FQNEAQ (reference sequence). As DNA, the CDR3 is TGTGCCAGCAGCCGACGAGGAGATCAGCCCCAGCATTTT. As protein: CASSRRGDQPQHF.

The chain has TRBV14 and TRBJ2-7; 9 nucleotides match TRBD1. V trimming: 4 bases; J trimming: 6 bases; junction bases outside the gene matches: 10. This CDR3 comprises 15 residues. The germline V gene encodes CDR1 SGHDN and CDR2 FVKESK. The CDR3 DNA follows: TGTGCCAGCAGCCTACCCGGGACAGGGAAGCGCGAGCAGTACTTC. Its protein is CASSLPGTGKREQYF.

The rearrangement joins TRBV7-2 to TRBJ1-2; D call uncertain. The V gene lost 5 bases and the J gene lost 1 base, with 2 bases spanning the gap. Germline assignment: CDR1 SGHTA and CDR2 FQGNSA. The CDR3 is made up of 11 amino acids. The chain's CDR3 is CASSHNYGYTF. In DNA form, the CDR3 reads TGTGCCAGCAGCCATAACTATGGCTACACCTTC.

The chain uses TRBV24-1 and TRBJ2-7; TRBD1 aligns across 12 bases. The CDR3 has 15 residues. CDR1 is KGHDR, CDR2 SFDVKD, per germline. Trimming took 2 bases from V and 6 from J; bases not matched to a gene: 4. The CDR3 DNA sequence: TGTGCCACCAGTGATTCCCGGGACAGGGGGCTCGAGCAGTACTTC. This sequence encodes CATSDSRDRGLEQYF.

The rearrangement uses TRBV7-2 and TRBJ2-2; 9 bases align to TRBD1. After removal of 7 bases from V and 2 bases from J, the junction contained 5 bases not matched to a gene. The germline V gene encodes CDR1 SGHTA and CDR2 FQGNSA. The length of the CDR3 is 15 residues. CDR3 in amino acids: CASTFTGGNTGELFF. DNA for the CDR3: TGTGCCAGCACCTTCACAGGGGGCAACACCGGGGAGCTGTTTTTT.

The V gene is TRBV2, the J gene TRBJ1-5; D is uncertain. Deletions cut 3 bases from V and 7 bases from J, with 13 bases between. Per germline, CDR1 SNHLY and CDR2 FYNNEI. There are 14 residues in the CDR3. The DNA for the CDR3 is TGTGCCAGCAGTGAGCACCGTTCGGGGCAGCCCCAGCATTTT. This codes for CASSEHRSGQPQHF.

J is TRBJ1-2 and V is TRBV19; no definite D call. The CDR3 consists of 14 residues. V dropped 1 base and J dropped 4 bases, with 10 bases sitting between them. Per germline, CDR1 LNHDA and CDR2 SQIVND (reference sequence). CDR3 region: CASSIVDRSYGYTF. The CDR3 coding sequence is TGTGCCAGTAGTATAGTGGATCGGAGCTATGGCTACACCTTC.

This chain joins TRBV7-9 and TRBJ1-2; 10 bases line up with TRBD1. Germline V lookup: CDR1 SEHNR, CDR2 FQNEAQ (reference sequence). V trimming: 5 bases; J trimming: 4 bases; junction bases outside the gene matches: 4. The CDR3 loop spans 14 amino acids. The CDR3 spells CASSTRTGGYGYTF. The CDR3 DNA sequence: TGTGCCAGCAGCACAAGGACAGGGGGCTATGGCTACACCTTC. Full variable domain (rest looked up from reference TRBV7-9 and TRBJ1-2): DTGVSQNPRHKITKRGQNVTFRCDPISEHNRLYWYRQTLGQGPEFLTYFQNEAQLEKSRLLSDRFSAERPKGSFSTLEIQRTEQGDSAMYLCASSTRTGGYGYTFGSGTRLTVV.

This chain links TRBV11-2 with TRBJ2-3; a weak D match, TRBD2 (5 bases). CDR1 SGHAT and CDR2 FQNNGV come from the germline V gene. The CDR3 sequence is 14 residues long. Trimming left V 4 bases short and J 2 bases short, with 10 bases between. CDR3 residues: CASSSPGFTDTQYF. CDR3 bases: TGTGCCAGCAGCTCCCCGGGGTTCACAGATACGCAGTATTTT.

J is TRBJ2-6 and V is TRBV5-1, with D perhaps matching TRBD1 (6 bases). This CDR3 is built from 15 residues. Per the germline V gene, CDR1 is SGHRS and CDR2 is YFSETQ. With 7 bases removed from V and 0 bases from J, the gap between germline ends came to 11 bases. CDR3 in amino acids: CASAQGSSGANVLTF. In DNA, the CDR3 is TGCGCCAGCGCGCAGGGGAGCTCTGGGGCCAACGTCCTGACTTTC.

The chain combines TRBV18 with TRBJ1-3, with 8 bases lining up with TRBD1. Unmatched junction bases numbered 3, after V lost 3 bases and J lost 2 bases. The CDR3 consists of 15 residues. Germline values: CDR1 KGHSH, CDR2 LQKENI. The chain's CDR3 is CASSPDRGAGNTIYF. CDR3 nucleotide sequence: TGTGCCAGCTCACCCGACAGGGGAGCTGGAAACACCATATATTTT.

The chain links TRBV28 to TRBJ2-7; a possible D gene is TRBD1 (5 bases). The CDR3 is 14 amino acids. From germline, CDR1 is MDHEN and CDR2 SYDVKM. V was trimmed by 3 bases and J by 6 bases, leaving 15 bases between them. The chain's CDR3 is CASSFSRVKGEQYF. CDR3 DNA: TGTGCCAGCAGTTTTAGCAGGGTTAAGGGCGAGCAGTACTTC.

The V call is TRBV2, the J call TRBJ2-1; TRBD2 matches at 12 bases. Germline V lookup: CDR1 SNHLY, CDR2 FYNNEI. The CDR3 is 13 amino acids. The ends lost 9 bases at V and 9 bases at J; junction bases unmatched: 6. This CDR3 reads CARGLAGISEQFF. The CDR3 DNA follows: TGTGCCAGAGGACTAGCGGGAATTAGTGAGCAGTTCTTC.

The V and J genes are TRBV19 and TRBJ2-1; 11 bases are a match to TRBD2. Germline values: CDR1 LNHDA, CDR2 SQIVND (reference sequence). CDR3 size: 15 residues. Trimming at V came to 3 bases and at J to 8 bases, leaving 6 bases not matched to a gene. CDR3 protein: CASSILAGGPYEQFF. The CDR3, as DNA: TGTGCCAGTAGTATCTTAGCGGGAGGGCCTTATGAGCAGTTCTTC. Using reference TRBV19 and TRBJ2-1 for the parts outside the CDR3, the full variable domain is DGGITQSPKYLFRKEGQNVTLSCEQNLNHDAMYWYRQDPGQGLRLIYYSQIVNDFQKGDIAEGYSVSREKKESFPLTVTSAQKNPTAFYLCASSILAGGPYEQFFGPGTRLTVL.

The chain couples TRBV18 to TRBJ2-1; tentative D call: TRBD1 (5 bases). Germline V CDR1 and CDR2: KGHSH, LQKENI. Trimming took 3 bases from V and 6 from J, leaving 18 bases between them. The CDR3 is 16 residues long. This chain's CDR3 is CASSPYSQQGPNEQFF. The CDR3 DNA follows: TGTGCCAGCTCACCCTACAGTCAGCAGGGCCCCAATGAGCAGTTCTTC.

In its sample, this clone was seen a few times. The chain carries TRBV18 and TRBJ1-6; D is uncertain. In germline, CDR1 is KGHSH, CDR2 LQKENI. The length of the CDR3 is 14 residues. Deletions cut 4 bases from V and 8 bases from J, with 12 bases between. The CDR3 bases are TGTGCCAGCTCACTGGTTGACCGGGATTCACCCCTCCACTTT. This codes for CASSLVDRDSPLHF. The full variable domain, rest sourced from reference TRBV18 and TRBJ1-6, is NAGVMQNPRHLVRRRGQEARLRCSPMKGHSHVYWYRQLPEEGLKFMVYLQKENIIDESGMPKERFSAEFPKEGPSILRIQQVVRGDSAAYFCASSLVDRDSPLHFGNGTRLTVT.

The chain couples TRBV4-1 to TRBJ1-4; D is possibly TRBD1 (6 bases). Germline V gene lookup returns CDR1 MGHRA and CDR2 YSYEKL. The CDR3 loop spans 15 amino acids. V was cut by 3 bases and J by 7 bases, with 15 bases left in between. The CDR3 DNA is TGCGCCAGCAGCCATAGGACAGAGGGGCGTGAAAAACTGTTTTTT. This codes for CASSHRTEGREKLFF.

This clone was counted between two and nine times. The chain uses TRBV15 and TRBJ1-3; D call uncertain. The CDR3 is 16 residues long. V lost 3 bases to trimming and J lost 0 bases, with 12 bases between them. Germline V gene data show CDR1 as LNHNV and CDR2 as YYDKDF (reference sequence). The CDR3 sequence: CATSRDQASSGNTIYF. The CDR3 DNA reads TGTGCCACCAGCAGGGATCAGGCGAGCTCTGGAAACACCATATATTTT.

CDR3 bases: TGTGCCAGCGTGGTAGAGGAGGGGCGCCAGCCCCAGCATTTT. It specifies CASVVEEGRQPQHF. The rearrangement links TRBV2 to TRBJ1-5; weak D call: TRBD1 (5 bases). This CDR3 contains 14 residues. Per germline, CDR1 SNHLY and CDR2 FYNNEI. V lost 8 bases, J lost 7 bases, and 18 bases lay in between.

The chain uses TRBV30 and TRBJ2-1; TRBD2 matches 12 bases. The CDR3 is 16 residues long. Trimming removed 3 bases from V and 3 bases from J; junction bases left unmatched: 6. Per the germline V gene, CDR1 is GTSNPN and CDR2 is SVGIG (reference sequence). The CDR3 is CAWRTSGSTVYNEQFF. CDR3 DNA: TGTGCCTGGAGGACTAGCGGGAGTACAGTCTACAATGAGCAGTTCTTC.

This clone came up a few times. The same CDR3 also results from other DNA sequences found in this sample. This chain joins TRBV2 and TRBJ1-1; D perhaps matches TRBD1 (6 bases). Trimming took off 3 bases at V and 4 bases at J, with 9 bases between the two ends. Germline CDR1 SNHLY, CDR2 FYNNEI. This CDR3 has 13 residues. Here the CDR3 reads CASSEQGSTEAFF. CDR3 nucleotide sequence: TGTGCCAGCAGTGAGCAGGGGTCCACTGAAGCTTTCTTT.

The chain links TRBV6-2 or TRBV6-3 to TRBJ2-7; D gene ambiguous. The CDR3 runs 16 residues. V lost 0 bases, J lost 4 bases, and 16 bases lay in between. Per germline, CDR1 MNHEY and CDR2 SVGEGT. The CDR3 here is CASSYSKGANRYEQYF. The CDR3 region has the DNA TGTGCCAGCAGTTACTCGAAAGGAGCGAACCGGTACGAGCAGTACTTC.

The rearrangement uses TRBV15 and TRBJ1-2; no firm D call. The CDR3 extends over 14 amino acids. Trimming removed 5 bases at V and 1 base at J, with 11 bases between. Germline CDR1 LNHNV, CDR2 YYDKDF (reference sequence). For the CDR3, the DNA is TGTGCCACCAGCCGTGTTAAGAGTAACTATGGCTACACCTTC. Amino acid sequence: CATSRVKSNYGYTF.

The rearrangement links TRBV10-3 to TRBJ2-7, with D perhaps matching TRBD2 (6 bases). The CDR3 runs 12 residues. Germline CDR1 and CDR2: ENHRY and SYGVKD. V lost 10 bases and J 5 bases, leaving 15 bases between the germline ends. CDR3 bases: TGTGCCACGAGGAGGGGTGCGGACGAGCAGTACTTC. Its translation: CATRRGADEQYF.

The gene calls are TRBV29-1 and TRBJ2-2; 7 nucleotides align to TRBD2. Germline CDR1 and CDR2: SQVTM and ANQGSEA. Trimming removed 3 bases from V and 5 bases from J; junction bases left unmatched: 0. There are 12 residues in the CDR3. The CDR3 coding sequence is TGCAGCGTTGAGGGGGGGACCGGGGAGCTGTTTTTT. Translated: CSVEGGTGELFF.